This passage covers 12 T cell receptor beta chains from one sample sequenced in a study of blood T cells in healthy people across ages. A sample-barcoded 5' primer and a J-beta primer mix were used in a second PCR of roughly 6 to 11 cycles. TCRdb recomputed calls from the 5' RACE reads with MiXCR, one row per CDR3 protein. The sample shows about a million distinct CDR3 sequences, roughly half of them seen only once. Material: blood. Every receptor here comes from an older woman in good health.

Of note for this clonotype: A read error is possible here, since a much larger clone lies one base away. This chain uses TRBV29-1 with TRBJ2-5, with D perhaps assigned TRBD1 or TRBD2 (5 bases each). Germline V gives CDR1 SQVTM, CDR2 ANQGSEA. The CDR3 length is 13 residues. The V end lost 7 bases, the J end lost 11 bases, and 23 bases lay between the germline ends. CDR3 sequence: CSATGPVAIEQYF. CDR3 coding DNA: TGCAGCGCTACGGGACCGGTGGCAATTGAGCAGTACTTC.

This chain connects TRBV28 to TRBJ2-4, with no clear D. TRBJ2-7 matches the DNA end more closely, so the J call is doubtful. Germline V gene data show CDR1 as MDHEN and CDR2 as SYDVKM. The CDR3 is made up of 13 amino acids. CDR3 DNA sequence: TGTGCCAGCAGTGTTATCCCTAAATACGAGCAGTACTTC. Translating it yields CASSVIPKYEQYF.

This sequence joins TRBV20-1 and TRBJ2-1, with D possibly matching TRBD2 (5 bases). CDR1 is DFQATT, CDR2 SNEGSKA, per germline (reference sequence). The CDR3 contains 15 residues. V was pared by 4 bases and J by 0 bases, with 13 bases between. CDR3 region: CSATRGRSSYNEQFF. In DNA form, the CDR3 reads TGCAGTGCTACCCGAGGGCGGAGCTCCTACAATGAGCAGTTCTTC.

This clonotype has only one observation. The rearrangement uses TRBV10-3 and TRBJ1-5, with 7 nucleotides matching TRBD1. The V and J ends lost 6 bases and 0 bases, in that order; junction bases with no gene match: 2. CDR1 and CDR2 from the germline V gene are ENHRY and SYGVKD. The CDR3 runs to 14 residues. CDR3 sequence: CAIRAGGSNQPQHF. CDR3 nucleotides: TGTGCCATCAGGGCAGGGGGTAGCAATCAGCCCCAGCATTTT.

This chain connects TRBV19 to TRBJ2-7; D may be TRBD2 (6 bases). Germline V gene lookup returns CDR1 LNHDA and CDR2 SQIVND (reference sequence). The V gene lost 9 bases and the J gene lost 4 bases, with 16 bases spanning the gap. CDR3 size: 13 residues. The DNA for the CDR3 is TGTGCCAGCAGCATAGGGACTGTATACGAGCAGTACTTC. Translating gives CASSIGTVYEQYF.

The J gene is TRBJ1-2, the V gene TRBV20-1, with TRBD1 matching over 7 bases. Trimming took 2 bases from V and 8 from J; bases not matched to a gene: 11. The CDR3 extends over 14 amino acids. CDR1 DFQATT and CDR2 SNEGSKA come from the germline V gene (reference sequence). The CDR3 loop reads CSARPGEGAWGYTF. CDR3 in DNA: TGCAGTGCTAGACCAGGGGAGGGGGCATGGGGCTACACCTTC.

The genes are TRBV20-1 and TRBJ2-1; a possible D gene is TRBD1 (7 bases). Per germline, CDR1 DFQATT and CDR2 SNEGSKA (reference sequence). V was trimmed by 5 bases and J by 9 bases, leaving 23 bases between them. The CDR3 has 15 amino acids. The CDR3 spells CSAEAASPRGVEQFF. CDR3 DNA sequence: TGCAGTGCTGAAGCTGCCTCACCCAGGGGGGTTGAGCAGTTCTTC.

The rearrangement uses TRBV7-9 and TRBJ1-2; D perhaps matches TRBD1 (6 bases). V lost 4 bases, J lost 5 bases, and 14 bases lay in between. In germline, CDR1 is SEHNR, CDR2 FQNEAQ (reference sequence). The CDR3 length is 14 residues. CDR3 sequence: CASSSGQSQYGYTF. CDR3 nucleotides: TGTGCCAGCAGCTCCGGACAGTCTCAATATGGCTACACCTTC.

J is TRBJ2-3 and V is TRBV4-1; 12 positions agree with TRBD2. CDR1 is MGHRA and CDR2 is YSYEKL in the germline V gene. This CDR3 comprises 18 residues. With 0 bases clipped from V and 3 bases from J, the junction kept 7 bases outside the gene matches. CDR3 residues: CASSQDRWTSGDTDTQYF. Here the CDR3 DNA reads TGCGCCAGCAGCCAAGATCGTTGGACTAGCGGGGATACAGATACGCAGTATTTT.

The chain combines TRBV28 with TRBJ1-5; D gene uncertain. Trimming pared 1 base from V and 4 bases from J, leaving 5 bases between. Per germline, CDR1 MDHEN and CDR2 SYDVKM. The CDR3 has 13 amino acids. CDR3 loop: CASSLSINQPQHF. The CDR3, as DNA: TGTGCCAGCAGTTTATCCATAAATCAGCCCCAGCATTTT.

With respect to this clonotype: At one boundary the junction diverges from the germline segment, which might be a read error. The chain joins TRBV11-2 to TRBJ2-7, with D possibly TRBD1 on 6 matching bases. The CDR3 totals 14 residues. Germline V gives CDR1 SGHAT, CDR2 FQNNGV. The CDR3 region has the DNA TGTGCCGGCAGCGATCAGGGGCTAACCTACGAGCAGTACTTC. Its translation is CAGSDQGLTYEQYF.

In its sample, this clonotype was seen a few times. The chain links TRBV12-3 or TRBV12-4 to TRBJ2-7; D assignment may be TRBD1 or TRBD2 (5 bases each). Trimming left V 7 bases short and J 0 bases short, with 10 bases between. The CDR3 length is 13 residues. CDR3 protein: CASTGTSSYEQYF. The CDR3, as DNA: TGTGCCAGCACCGGGACCTCCTCCTACGAGCAGTACTTC.